Shown below are 19 T cell receptor beta chains from a single sample sequenced in a study of cytomegalovirus exposure and HLA in healthy donors. Libraries were prepared by immunoSEQ multiplex PCR; TCRdb keeps only in-frame clonotypes and omits some of them. The sample has some 170,000 clones; about 86% are singletons. Sequenced material: PBMCs. Receptor source: a woman in her twenties or thirties in good health and CMV-seronegative.

This chain connects TRBV5-5 to TRBJ2-7; TRBD1 agrees at 10 bases. The CDR3 extends over 15 amino acids. V gave up 4 bases and J gave up 2 bases; unmatched junction bases: 6. The germline CDR1 and CDR2 sequences are SGHKS and YYEKEE (reference sequence). The CDR3 DNA is TGTGCCAGCAGCGTGGACAGGGGGGATACCTACGAGCAGTACTTC. As protein: CASSVDRGDTYEQYF.

The rearrangement links TRBV27 to TRBJ2-7, with TRBD1 identical over 9 bases. CDR1 MNHEY and CDR2 SMNVEV come from the germline V gene (reference sequence). CDR3 length: 19 residues. The V segment lost 7 bases and the J segment 3 bases; nucleotides outside the gene matches: 22. The DNA for the CDR3 is TGTGCCAGCATATTACAAAGGTGGACAGGGGCCCTCCTGGGCTACGAGCAGTACTTC. Residues: CASILQRWTGALLGYEQYF.

The chain uses TRBV15 and TRBJ1-1; the D gene is possibly TRBD1 (5 bases). CDR1 and CDR2 from the germline V gene are LNHNV and YYDKDF (reference sequence). The CDR3 has 14 amino acids. V dropped 3 bases and J dropped 1 base, with 9 bases sitting between them. Here the CDR3 reads CATSRPGGNTEAFF. As DNA, the CDR3 is TGTGCCACCAGCAGGCCCGGGGGGAACACTGAAGCTTTCTTT.

The chain employs TRBV29-1 and TRBJ1-2, with unresolved D. The CDR3 covers 11 residues. From germline, CDR1 is SQVTM and CDR2 ANQGSEA. CDR3 bases: TGCACCCAATTAGGACTCTATGGCTACACCTTC. Protein sequence: CTQLGLYGYTF.

The chain combines TRBV19 with TRBJ1-5; 7 nucleotides match TRBD1. CDR1 is LNHDA, CDR2 SQIVND, per germline (reference sequence). Trimming cost V 2 bases and J 6 bases; bases outside gene matches: 4. The CDR3 loop spans 14 amino acids. Written as DNA, the CDR3 is TGTGCCAGTAGTATAACAGGGGCACGTCAGCCCCAGCATTTT. It codes for CASSITGARQPQHF.

This clone was seen once. Written as DNA, the CDR3 is TGCGCCAGCACGCCCGCCCCAGGGACAGAAGTTAATGAAAAACTGTTTTTT. It translates to CASTPAPGTEVNEKLFF. This chain uses TRBV23-1 with TRBJ1-4, with 7 bases matching TRBD1. TRBV23-1 is an ORF for which the function is uncertain. The J segment lost 4 bases and the V segment lost 7 bases, leaving 15 bases of the junction unmatched. The CDR3 is 17 amino acids.

The chain joins TRBV19 to TRBJ1-5; D is uncertain. The CDR3 loop spans 15 amino acids. The germline CDR1 and CDR2 sequences are LNHDA and SQIVND (reference sequence). The V end lost 2 bases, the J end lost 4 bases, and 12 bases lay between the germline ends. The CDR3 spells CASSIMVTLNQPQHF. DNA of the CDR3: TGTGCCAGTAGTATAATGGTGACACTTAATCAGCCCCAGCATTTT.

The rearrangement links TRBV5-1 to TRBJ1-2; no clear D gene. This CDR3 comprises 13 residues. Germline loops: CDR1 SGHRS, CDR2 YFSETQ. The V and J ends lost 4 bases and 3 bases respectively, with 10 bases between them. The CDR3 DNA reads as TGCGCCAGCAGCCCTACTACATACTATGGCTACACCTTC. Translating it yields CASSPTTYYGYTF.

This clone was picked up a small number of times. The rearrangement uses TRBV11-2 and TRBJ1-2; D is unclear. Trimming cost V 5 bases and J 3 bases, with 10 bases left between them. Germline V CDR1 and CDR2: SGHAT, FQNNGV. The CDR3 consists of 13 residues. As DNA, the CDR3 is TGTGCCAGCAGCCCTATAGTGGACTATGGCTACACCTTC. This translates into CASSPIVDYGYTF.

This sequence joins TRBV6-5 and TRBJ1-2; 10 bases align to TRBD1. Germline V lookup: CDR1 MNHEY, CDR2 SVGAGI. Trimming cost V 2 bases and J 2 bases; bases outside gene matches: 5. The CDR3 is 16 residues long. The CDR3 loop is CASSYVRTGGNYGYTF. CDR3 nucleotide sequence: TGTGCCAGCAGTTACGTGCGGACAGGGGGGAACTATGGCTACACCTTC.

The J gene is TRBJ2-1, the V gene TRBV7-2; 11 bases are a match to TRBD2. V gave up 4 bases and J gave up 5 bases; unmatched junction bases: 7. This CDR3 comprises 16 residues. Per germline, CDR1 SGHTA and CDR2 FQGNSA. The CDR3 here is CASSSASGGNHNEQFF. The CDR3 DNA reads as TGTGCCAGCAGCTCGGCTAGCGGGGGGAATCACAATGAGCAGTTCTTC.

In this sample, this clone turned up a few times. The V call is TRBV18, the J call TRBJ2-7; 8 bases line up with TRBD1. Germline loops: CDR1 KGHSH, CDR2 LQKENI. The length of the CDR3 is 14 residues. V trimming: 6 bases; J trimming: 6 bases; junction bases outside the gene matches: 10. For the CDR3, the DNA is TGTGCCAGCTCCCTCGGACAGGGAGGTTTCGAGCAGTACTTC. Its translation: CASSLGQGGFEQYF.

This chain's CDR3 is CASSHGETGTEAFF. CDR3 coding DNA: TGCGCCAGCAGCCACGGTGAAACGGGCACTGAAGCTTTCTTT. J is TRBJ1-1 and V is TRBV4-1; D unresolved. V gave up 3 bases and J gave up 4 bases, with 12 bases separating them. Germline loops: CDR1 MGHRA, CDR2 YSYEKL. CDR3 length: 14 amino acids.

This sequence joins TRBV6-5 and TRBJ2-7; D gene unclear. This CDR3 has 14 amino acids. Germline CDR1 reads MNHEY; CDR2 reads SVGAGI. Deletions cut 2 bases from V and 2 bases from J, with 10 bases between. The CDR3 here is CASSYDSWTYEQYF. The CDR3 region has the DNA TGTGCCAGCAGTTACGACTCTTGGACCTACGAGCAGTACTTC.

The rearrangement links TRBV29-1 to TRBJ1-2, with 7 bases lining up with TRBD1. Germline CDR1 reads SQVTM; CDR2 reads ANQGSEA. This CDR3 is built from 14 residues. J lost 1 base, V lost 4 bases, and 6 bases had no gene match. This chain's CDR3 is CSVADRENNYGYTF. DNA for the CDR3: TGCAGCGTTGCCGACAGGGAGAATAACTATGGCTACACCTTC.

The V call is TRBV11-2, the J call TRBJ1-1; weak D call: TRBD1 (5 bases). V lost 5 bases to trimming and J lost 10 bases, with 23 bases between them. The CDR3 has 15 residues. Germline V lookup: CDR1 SGHAT, CDR2 FQNNGV. The CDR3 nucleotides read TGTGCCAGCAGCCAGATCCGGGACTCCCCCCGTGGAGCTTTCTTT. The encoded protein is CASSQIRDSPRGAFF.

The J gene is TRBJ1-1, the V gene TRBV7-9; 8 nucleotides line up with TRBD1. V lost 1 base, J lost 10 bases, and 2 bases stayed unmatched. Per the germline V gene, CDR1 is SEHNR and CDR2 is FQNEAQ (reference sequence). This CDR3 has 12 residues. The CDR3 bases are TGTGCCAGCAGCTTAGGGACAGGGTCAGCTTTCTTT. Protein product: CASSLGTGSAFF.

A word on this clone: The same CDR3 also results from other DNA sequences found in this sample. The chain joins TRBV5-1 to TRBJ2-1; D uncertain. There are 11 residues in the CDR3. Trimming left V 4 bases short and J 4 bases short, with 3 bases between. The germline gives CDR1 SGHRS, CDR2 YFSETQ. CDR3 region: CASSLYNEQFF. In DNA, the CDR3 is TGCGCCAGCAGCCTGTACAATGAGCAGTTCTTC.

The V call is TRBV5-1, the J call TRBJ2-1, with no clear D. This CDR3 has 11 residues. Germline loops: CDR1 SGHRS, CDR2 YFSETQ. Between the trimmed V and J ends, which lost 0 bases and 8 bases, there was a span of 3 bases. The CDR3 loop reads CASSLVDEQFF. CDR3 nucleotide sequence: TGCGCCAGCAGCTTGGTAGATGAGCAGTTCTTC.